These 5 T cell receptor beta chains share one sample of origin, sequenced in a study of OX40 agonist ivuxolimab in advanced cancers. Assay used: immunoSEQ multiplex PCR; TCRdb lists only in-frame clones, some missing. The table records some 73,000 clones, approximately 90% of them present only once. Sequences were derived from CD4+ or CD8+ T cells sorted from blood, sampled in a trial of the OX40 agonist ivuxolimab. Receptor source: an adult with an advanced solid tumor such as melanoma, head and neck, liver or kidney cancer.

The CDR3 coding sequence is TGTGCCAGTTACACGACAGAATATGGCTACACCTTC. Translated, it gives CASYTTEYGYTF. The J gene is TRBJ1-2, the V gene TRBV2, with D perhaps matching TRBD1 (5 bases). The V and J ends lost 9 bases and 5 bases respectively, with 13 bases between them. This CDR3 has 12 residues. CDR1 is SNHLY, CDR2 FYNNEI, per germline.

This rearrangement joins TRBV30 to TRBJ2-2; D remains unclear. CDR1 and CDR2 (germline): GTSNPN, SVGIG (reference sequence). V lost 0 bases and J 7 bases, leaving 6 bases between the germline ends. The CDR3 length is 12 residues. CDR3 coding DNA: TGTGCCTGGAGTGTACTAAGCGGGGAGCTGTTTTTT. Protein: CAWSVLSGELFF.

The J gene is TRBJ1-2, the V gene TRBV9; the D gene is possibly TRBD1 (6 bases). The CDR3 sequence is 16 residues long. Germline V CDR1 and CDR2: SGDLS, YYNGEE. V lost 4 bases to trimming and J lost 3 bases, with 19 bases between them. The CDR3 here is CASSPRTAPTHYGYTF. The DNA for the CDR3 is TGTGCCAGCAGCCCTAGGACAGCACCTACCCACTATGGCTACACCTTC.

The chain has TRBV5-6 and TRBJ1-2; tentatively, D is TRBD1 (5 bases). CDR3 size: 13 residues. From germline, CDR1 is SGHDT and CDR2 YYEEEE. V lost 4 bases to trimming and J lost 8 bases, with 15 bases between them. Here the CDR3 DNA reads TGTGCCAGCAGCGGGGACTCCCAAGAGGGCTACACCTTC. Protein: CASSGDSQEGYTF.

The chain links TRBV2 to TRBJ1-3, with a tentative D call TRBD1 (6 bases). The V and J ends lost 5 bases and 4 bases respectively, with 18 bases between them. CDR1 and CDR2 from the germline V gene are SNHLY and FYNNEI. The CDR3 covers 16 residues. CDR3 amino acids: CASSQGQTLLGNTIYF. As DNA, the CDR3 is TGTGCCAGCAGTCAAGGACAGACCCTCCTCGGAAACACCATATATTTT.